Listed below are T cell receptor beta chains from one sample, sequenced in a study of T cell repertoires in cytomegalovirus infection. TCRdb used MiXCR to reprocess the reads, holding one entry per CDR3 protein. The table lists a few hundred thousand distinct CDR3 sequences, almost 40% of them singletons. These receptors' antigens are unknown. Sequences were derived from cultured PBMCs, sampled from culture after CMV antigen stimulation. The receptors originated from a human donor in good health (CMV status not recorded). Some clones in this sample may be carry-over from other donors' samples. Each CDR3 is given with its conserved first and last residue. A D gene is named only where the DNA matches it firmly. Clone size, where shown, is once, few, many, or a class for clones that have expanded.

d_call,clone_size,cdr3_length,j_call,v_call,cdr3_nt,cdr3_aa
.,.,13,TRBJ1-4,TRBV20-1,TGCAGTGCTAGACAATCAACTAATGAAAAACTGTTTTTT,CSARQSTNEKLFF
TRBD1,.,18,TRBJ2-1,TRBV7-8,TGTGCCAGCAGCCTTCGGACAGGCTCGAGAATTACCTACAATGAGCAGTTCTTC,CASSLRTGSRITYNEQFF
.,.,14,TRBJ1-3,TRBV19,TGTGCCAGTATCGAGGACAGCTCTGGAAACACCATATATTTT,CASIEDSSGNTIYF
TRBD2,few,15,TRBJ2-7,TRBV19,TGTGCCAGTAAGGGGACTAGCGACACATCCTACGAGCAGTACTTC,CASKGTSDTSYEQYF
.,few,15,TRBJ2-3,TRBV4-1,TGCGCCAGCAGCCAAGATTGGGATAACACAGATACGCAGTATTTT,CASSQDWDNTDTQYF
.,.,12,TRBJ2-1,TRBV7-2,TGTGCCAGCAGCTTAGGTGGGGATTCTCAGTTCTTC,CASSLGGDSQFF
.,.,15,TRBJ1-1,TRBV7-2,TGTGCCAGCAGCACTGGGGGGGCATTGGACACTGAAGCTTTCTTT,CASSTGGALDTEAFF
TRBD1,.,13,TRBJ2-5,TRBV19,TGTGCCAGCAGGACAGGGCCGGGGGAGACCCAGTACTTC,CASRTGPGETQYF
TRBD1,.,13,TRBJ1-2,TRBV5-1,TGCGCCAGCACCCTCGAGGGACAGGACGGTGAAGCTTTC,CASTLEGQDGEAF
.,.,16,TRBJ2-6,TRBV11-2,TGTGCCAGCAGCTTCCGGCCGGGCTCTGGGGCCAACGTCCTGACTTTC,CASSFRPGSGANVLTF
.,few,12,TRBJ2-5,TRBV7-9,TGTGCCAGCAGCACCGACGGGGGAACCCAGTACTTC,CASSTDGGTQYF
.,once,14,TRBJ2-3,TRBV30,TGTGCCTGGAGTTATACGGGGAGGACAGATACGCAGTATTTT,CAWSYTGRTDTQYF
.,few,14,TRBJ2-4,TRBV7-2,TGTGCCAGCAGCTTATTGGGGGCTATAAACATTCAGTACTTC,CASSLLGAINIQYF
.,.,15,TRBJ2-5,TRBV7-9,TGTGCCAGCAGCCCGTCCACAGGAGCACAAGAGACCCAGTACTTC,CASSPSTGAQETQYF
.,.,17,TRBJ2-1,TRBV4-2,TGTGCCAGCAGCCAAGATTATGGTAGAAGACTATACAATGAGCAGTTCTTC,CASSQDYGRRLYNEQFF
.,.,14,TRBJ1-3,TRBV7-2,TGTGCCAGCAGCTTAGAAGGAGGGTTAAACACCATATATTTT,CASSLEGGLNTIYF
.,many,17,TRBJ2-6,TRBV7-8,TGTGCCAGCAGCCTTGGACGGACGCCCTCTGGGGCCAACGTCCTGACTTTC,CASSLGRTPSGANVLTF
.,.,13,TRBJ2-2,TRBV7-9,TGTGCCAGCAGCTTTTCTAGCGTCGGGGAGCTGTTTTTT,CASSFSSVGELFF
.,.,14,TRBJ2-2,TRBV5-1,TGCGCCAGCAGCTTGGATAGCGAGTACGGGGAGCTGTTTTTT,CASSLDSEYGELFF
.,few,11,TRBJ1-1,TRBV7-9,TGTGCCAGCAGCCCCCGGTTCAGGGCTTTCTTT,CASSPRFRAFF
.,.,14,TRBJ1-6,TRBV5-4,TGTGCCAGCAGCTCCCGGGACAACAATTCACCCCTCCACTTT,CASSSRDNNSPLHF
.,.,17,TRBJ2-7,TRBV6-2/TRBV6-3,TGTGCCAGCAGTTACTCGACGGTGGGGTTGAGCTCCTACGAGCAGTACTTC,CASSYSTVGLSSYEQYF
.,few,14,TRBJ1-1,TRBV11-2,TGTGCCAGCAGCTCCGATGACTACCACACTGAAGCTTTCTTT,CASSSDDYHTEAFF
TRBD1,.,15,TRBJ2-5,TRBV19,TGTGCCAGTAGTCGACAGGGACAGAACAGGAAGACCCAGTACTTC,CASSRQGQNRKTQYF
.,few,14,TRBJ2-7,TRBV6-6,TGTGCCAGCAGTTACTCGCCTGCAGGGGGGGAGCAGTACTTC,CASSYSPAGGEQYF
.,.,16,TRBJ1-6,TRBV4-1,TGCGCCAGCAGCCCCGGTGGAAGCTCCTATAATTCACCCCTCCACTTT,CASSPGGSSYNSPLHF
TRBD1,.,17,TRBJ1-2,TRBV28,TGTGCCAGCAGTTTCGGGACAGTTATTGGGACTAACTATGGCTACACCTTC,CASSFGTVIGTNYGYTF
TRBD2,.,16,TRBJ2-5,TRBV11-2,TGTGCCAGCAGCCCCAGCGGGACCGCCGAGCGAGAGACCCAGTACTTC,CASSPSGTAERETQYF
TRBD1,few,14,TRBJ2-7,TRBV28,TGTGCCAGCAGTTCTCCGGGACAGGCTTACGAGCAGTACTTC,CASSSPGQAYEQYF
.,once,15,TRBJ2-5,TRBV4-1,TGCGCCAGCAGCCAAGTGACAGGCCTTAAAGAGACCCAGTACTTC,CASSQVTGLKETQYF
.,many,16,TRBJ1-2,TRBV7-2,TGTGCCAGCAGCTCCTCTCGGGACGCGTCTAACTATGGCTACACCTTC,CASSSSRDASNYGYTF
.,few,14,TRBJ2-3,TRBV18,TGTGCCAGCTCATGGGGGGCCTTCACAGATACGCAGTATTTT,CASSWGAFTDTQYF
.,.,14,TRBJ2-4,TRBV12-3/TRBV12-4,TGTGCCAGTATTAGCAGCTCAGCCAAAAACATTCAGTACTTC,CASISSSAKNIQYF
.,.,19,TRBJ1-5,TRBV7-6,TGTGCCAGCAGCTTATCCCCCGGGGGGGGCCAGTATAGCAATCAGCCCCAGCATTTT,CASSLSPGGGQYSNQPQHF
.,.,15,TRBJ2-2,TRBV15,TGTGCCACCAGCAGATACCATTCGGGCCCAGGGGAGCTGTTTTTT,CATSRYHSGPGELFF
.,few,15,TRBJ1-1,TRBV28,TGTGCCAGCAGTTCACCGGGACGTATGAACACTGAAGCTTTCTTT,CASSSPGRMNTEAFF
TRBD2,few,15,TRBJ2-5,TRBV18,TGTGCCAGCTCACCGTCAGCGGGGGCAAAAGAGACCCAGTACTTC,CASSPSAGAKETQYF
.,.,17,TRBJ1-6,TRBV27,TGTGCCAGCAGTTCCCTTGGGCCCTCCGGCGGAAATTCACCCCTCCACTTT,CASSSLGPSGGNSPLHF
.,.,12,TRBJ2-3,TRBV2,TGTGCCAGCAGTATAGGTGCAGATACGCAGTATTTT,CASSIGADTQYF
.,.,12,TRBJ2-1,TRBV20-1,TGCAGTGCTAAAATCGCTGTTAATGAGCAGTTCTTC,CSAKIAVNEQFF
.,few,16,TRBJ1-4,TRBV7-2,TGTGCCAGCAGCTTCCATCAAGGACAGTATTCTGAAAAACTGTTTTTT,CASSFHQGQYSEKLFF
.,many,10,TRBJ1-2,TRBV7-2,TGTGCCAGCAGCTTAGAGGACACGATCTTC,CASSLEDTIF
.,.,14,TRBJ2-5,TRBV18,TGTGCCAGCTCATACTCCGGGGACGGAGAGACCCAGTACTTC,CASSYSGDGETQYF
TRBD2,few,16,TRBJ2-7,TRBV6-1,TGTGCCAGCAGTGAGGCCGGGACTAGAGGAATTTACGAGCAGTACTTC,CASSEAGTRGIYEQYF
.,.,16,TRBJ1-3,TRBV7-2,TGTGCCAGCAGCTTAGTGGGCGAGAGCTCTGGAAACACCATATATTTT,CASSLVGESSGNTIYF
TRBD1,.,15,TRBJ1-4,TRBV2,TGTGCCAGCAGTGAGTGGGACAGGGAGCCCGAAAAACTGTTTTTT,CASSEWDREPEKLFF